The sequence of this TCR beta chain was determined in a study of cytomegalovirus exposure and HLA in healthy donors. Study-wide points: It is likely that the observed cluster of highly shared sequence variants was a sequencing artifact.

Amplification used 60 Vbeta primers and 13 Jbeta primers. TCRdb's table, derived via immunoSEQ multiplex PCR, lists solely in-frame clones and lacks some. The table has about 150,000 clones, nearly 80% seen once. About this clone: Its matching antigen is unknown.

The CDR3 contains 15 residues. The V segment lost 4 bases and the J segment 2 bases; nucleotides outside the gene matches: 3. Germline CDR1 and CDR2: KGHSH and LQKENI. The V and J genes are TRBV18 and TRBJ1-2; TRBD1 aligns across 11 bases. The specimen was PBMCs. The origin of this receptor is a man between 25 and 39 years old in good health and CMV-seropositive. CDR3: CASSRGTGGNYGYTF. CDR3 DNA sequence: TGTGCCAGCTCACGAGGGACAGGGGGGAACTATGGCTACACCTTC.